This T cell receptor (beta chain) derives from a study of shared clonotypes between healthy human individuals. The donors, all of them Caucasian adults, lived in Nashville, Tennessee. Generated by immunoSEQ multiplex PCR, the TCRdb table keeps only in-frame clones and is missing some. The sample includes around 1,100,000 clones, 70% to 80% of them seen just once. V was trimmed by 2 bases and J by 2 bases, leaving 5 bases between them. The CDR3 has 12 residues. The germline CDR1 and CDR2 sequences are GTSNPN and SVGIG (reference sequence). A note on this clone: The same CDR3 arises from other DNA sequences in this sample as well.

The source material was memory CD4+ T cells from PBMCs. The sample's subset: CD45RA-negative fraction. The source of this sequence is a man younger than 30 in good health. Some clones in this sample may be carry-over from other donors' samples. The V and J genes are TRBV30 and TRBJ2-3; unclear D gene. The CDR3 DNA sequence: TGTGCCTGGAGTCCAACCACAGATACGCAGTATTTT. It is translated as CAWSPTTDTQYF.